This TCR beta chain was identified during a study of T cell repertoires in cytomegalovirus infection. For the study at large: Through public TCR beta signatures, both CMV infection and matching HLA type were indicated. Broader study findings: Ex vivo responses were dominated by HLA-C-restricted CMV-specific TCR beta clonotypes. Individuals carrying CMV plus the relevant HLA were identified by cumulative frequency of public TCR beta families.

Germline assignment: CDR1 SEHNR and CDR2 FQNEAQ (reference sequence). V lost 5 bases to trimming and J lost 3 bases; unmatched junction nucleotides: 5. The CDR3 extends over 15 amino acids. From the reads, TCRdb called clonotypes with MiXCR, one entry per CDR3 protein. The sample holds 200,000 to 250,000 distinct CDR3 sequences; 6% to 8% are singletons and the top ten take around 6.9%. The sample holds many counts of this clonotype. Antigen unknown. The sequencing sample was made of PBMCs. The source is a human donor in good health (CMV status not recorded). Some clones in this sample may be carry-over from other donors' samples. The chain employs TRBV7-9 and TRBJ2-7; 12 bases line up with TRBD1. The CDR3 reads CASSAGTGGYYEQYF. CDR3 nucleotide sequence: TGTGCCAGCAGCGCCGGGACAGGGGGCTACTACGAGCAGTACTTC.